This T cell receptor (beta chain) was found in a study of T cell responses to AZD1222 COVID-19 vaccine. TCRdb's copy holds only in-frame clones and misses some; the assay was immunoSEQ multiplex PCR. The sample holds about 150,000 clones, more than 90% seen once. Regarding the study as a whole: The peak T cell response came first, and repertoires were sampled only after it. With dominance at 160-218 and 743-854, vaccine-associated CD4 TCRs spanned spike. The sample set comprised mostly white British donors with more females, and clonal diversity was possibly underestimated.

This clone was counted a single time. The antigen is unknown. The ends were cut back, 1 base at V and 10 bases at J, with 5 bases in the middle. This CDR3 spans 11 amino acids. Germline values: CDR1 LGHDT, CDR2 YNNKEL (reference sequence). The specimen was peripheral blood, collected 28 days after the second AZD1222 dose. This TCR came from an adult who received the AZD1222 COVID-19 vaccine. The chain has TRBV3-1 (or the pseudogene TRBV3-2) and TRBJ2-1; D gene ambiguous. The CDR3 loop reads CASSQAREQFF. The CDR3 region has the DNA TGTGCCAGCAGCCAAGCGAGGGAGCAGTTCTTC.